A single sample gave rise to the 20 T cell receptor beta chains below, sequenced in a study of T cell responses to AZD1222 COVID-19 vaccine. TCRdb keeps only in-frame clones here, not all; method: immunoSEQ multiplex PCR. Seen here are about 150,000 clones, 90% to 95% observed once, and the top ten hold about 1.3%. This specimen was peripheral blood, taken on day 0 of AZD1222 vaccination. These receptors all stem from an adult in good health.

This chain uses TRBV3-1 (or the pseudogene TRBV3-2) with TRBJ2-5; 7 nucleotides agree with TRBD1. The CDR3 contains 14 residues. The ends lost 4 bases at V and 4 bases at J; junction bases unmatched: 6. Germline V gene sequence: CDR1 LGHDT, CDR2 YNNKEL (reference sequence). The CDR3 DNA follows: TGTGCCAGCAGCCTCAGACAGGGTGGAGAGACCCAGTACTTC. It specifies CASSLRQGGETQYF.

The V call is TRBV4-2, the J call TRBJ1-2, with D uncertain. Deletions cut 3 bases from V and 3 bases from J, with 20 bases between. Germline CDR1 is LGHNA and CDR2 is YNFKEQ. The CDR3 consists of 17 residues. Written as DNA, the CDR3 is TGTGCCAGCAGCCAGCTACTCCATCGGGATTCGGACTATGGCTACACCTTC. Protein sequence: CASSQLLHRDSDYGYTF.

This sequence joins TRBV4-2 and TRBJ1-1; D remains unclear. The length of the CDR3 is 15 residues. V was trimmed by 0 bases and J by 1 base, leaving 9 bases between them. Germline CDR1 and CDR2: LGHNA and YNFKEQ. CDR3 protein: CASSQEWGGNTEAFF. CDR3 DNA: TGTGCCAGCAGCCAAGAGTGGGGTGGGAACACTGAAGCTTTCTTT.

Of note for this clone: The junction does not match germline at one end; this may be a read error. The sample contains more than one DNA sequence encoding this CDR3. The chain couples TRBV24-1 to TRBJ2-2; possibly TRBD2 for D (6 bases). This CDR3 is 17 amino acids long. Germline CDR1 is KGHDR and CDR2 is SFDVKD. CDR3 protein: CATSDFSGVPNTGELFF. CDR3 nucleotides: TGTGCCACTAGTGATTTCTCGGGGGTTCCGAACACCGGGGAGCTGTTTTTT.

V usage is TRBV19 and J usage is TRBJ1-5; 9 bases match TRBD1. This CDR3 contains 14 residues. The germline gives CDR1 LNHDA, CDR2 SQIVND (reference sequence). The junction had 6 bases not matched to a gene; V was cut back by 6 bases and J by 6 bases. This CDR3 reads CASSPGTGFQPQHF. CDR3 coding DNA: TGTGCCAGTAGCCCGGGGACAGGGTTTCAGCCCCAGCATTTT.

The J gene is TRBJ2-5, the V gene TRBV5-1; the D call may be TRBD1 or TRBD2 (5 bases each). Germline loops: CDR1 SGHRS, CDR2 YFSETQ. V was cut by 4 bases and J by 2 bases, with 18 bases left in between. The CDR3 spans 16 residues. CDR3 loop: CASSPRPGPVQETQYF. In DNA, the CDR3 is TGCGCCAGCAGCCCCCGACCGGGACCCGTACAAGAGACCCAGTACTTC.

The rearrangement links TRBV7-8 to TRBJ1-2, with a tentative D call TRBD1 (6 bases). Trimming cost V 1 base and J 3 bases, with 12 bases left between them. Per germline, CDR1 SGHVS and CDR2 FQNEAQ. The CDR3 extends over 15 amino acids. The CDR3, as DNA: TGTGCCAGCAGCTTAGACCCCACAGGGTACTATGGCTACACCTTC. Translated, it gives CASSLDPTGYYGYTF.

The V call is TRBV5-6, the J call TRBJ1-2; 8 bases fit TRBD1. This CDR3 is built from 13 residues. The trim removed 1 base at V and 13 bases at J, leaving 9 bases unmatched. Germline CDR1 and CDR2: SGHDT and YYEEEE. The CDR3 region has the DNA TGTGCCAGCAGCTTGACCGGGACAGGAATCTGCACCTTC. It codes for CASSLTGTGICTF.

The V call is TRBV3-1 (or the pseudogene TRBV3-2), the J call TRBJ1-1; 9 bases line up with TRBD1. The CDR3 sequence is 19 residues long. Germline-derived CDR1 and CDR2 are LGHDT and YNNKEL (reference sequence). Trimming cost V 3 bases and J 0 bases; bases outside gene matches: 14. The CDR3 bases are TGTGCCAGCAGCCACCGTCCGGACAGGGGTTACATCATGAACACTGAAGCTTTCTTT. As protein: CASSHRPDRGYIMNTEAFF.

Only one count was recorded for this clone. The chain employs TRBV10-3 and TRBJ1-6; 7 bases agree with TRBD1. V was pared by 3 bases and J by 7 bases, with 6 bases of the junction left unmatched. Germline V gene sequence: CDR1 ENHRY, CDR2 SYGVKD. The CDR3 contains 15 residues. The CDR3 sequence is CAISDDRVANSPLHF. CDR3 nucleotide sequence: TGTGCCATCAGTGACGACAGGGTGGCAAATTCACCCCTCCACTTT.

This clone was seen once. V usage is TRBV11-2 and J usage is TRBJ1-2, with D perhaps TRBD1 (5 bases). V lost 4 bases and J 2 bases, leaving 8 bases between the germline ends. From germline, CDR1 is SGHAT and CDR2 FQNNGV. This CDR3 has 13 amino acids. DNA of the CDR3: TGTGCCAGCAGCTACCAGGGCAACTATGGCTACACCTTC. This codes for CASSYQGNYGYTF.

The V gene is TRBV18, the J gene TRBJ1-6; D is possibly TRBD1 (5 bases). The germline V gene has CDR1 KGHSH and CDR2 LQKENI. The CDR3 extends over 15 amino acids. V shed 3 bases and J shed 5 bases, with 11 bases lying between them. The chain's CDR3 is CASSPAGNNNSPLHF. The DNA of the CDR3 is TGTGCCAGCTCACCGGCAGGGAATAATAATTCACCCCTCCACTTT.

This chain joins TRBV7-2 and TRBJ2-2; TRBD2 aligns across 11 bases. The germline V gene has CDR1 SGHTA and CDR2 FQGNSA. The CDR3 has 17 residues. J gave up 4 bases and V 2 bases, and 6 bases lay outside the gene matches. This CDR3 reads CASSLLGLADTTGELFF. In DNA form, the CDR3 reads TGTGCCAGCAGCTTATTGGGACTAGCGGACACCACCGGGGAGCTGTTTTTT.

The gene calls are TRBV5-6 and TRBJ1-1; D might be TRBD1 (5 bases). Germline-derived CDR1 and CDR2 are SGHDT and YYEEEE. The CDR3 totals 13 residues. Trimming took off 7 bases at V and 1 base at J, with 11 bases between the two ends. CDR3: CASGGTANTEAFF. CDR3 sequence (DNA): TGTGCCAGCGGAGGGACGGCGAACACTGAAGCTTTCTTT.

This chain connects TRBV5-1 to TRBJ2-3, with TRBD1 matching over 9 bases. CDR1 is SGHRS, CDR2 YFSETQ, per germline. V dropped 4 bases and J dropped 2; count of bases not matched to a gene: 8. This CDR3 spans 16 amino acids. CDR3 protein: CASSPPGQGFTDTQYF. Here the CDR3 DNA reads TGCGCCAGCAGCCCTCCGGGACAGGGCTTCACAGATACGCAGTATTTT. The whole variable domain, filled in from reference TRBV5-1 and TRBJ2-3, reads KAGVTQTPRYLIKTRGQQVTLSCSPISGHRSVSWYQQTPGQGLQFLFEYFSETQRNKGNFPGRFSGRQFSNSRSEMNVSTLELGDSALYLCASSPPGQGFTDTQYFGPGTRLTVL.

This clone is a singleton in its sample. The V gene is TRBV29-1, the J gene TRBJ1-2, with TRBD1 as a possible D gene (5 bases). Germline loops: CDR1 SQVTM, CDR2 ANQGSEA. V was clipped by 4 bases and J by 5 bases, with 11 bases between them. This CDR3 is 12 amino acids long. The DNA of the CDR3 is TGCAGCGTTGCGGGTGGGGGATATGGCTACACCTTC. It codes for CSVAGGGYGYTF.

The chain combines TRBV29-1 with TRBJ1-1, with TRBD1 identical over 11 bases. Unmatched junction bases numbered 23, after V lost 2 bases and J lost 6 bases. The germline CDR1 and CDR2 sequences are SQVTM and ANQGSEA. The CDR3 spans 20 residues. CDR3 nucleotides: TGCAGCGTTGAATCCTATTATGGACAGGGGGCTTCCGGCCGGGCTGCTGAAGCTTTCTTT. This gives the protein CSVESYYGQGASGRAAEAFF.

The CDR3, as DNA: TGTGCCAGCCTCCTTGCCGGGACAGACTATGGCTACACCTTC. This translates into CASLLAGTDYGYTF. V gene TRBV6-5 combines with J gene TRBJ1-2, with TRBD1 identical over 7 bases. There are 14 residues in the CDR3. Germline lookup yields CDR1 MNHEY and CDR2 SVGAGI. V lost 8 bases, J lost 3 bases, and 9 bases stayed unmatched.

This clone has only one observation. This chain's CDR3 is CASSLDRGSYGYTF. DNA for the CDR3: TGTGCCAGCAGCTTGGACAGGGGATCGTATGGCTACACCTTC. The chain uses TRBV5-4 and TRBJ1-2, with 7 bases identical to TRBD1. Germline V CDR1 and CDR2: SGHNT, YYREEE (reference sequence). Germline trimming cut 0 bases from V and 5 bases from J; bases unmatched to any gene: 4. The CDR3 is 14 residues long.

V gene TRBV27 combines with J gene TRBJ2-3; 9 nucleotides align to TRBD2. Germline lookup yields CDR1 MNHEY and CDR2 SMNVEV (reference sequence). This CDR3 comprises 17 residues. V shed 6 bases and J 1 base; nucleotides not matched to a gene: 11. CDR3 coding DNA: TGTGCCAGCAGGATTTTTGGGGCGGGGGGGCGCACAGATACGCAGTATTTT. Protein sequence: CASRIFGAGGRTDTQYF.